Below, 14 T cell receptor beta chains from the same sample are listed, as sequenced in a study of blood T cell repertoires in COVID-19. Clones were read by immunoSEQ multiplex PCR, and TCRdb kept only the in-frame ones, dropping some. Of more than 200,000 clones in the sample, approximately 86% were seen once. The sequenced material came from peripheral blood. Receptor source: a human donor in a cohort sampled during active COVID-19.

The V and J genes are TRBV19 and TRBJ2-5; 12 nucleotides agree with TRBD2. Germline CDR1 is LNHDA and CDR2 is SQIVND (reference sequence). CDR3 length: 16 amino acids. J gave up 4 bases and V 1 base, and 4 bases lay outside the gene matches. CDR3 residues: CASSIVQTSGGETQYF. The CDR3 DNA reads TGTGCCAGTAGTATAGTCCAGACTAGCGGGGGAGAGACCCAGTACTTC. Combining the CDR3 with reference TRBV19 and TRBJ2-5 gives the whole variable domain DGGITQSPKYLFRKEGQNVTLSCEQNLNHDAMYWYRQDPGQGLRLIYYSQIVNDFQKGDIAEGYSVSREKKESFPLTVTSAQKNPTAFYLCASSIVQTSGGETQYFGPGTRLLVL.

The V call is TRBV9, the J call TRBJ1-4, with TRBD1 as a possible D gene (5 bases). This CDR3 region has 16 residues. The germline CDR1 and CDR2 sequences are SGDLS and YYNGEE. Trimming left V 0 bases short and J 7 bases short, with 16 bases between. The chain's CDR3 is CASSVDPGGAVEKLFF. The CDR3 bases are TGTGCCAGCAGCGTAGATCCGGGAGGGGCAGTTGAAAAACTGTTTTTT.

V is TRBV2 and J is TRBJ2-7; D is perhaps TRBD2 (5 bases). Germline lookup yields CDR1 SNHLY and CDR2 FYNNEI. The length of the CDR3 is 15 residues. Trimming stripped 6 bases from V and 6 bases from J, with 21 bases between. The CDR3 nucleotides read TGTGCCAGCAGGCTGGAACTAGTTGAGGTGCGCGAGCAGTACTTC. This codes for CASRLELVEVREQYF. Supplemented by reference TRBV2 and TRBJ2-7, the full variable domain reads EPEVTQTPSHQVTQMGQEVILRCVPISNHLYFYWYRQILGQKVEFLVSFYNNEISEKSEIFDDQFSVERPDGSNFTLKIRSTKLEDSAMYFCASRLELVEVREQYFGPGTRLTVT.

The chain employs TRBV18 and TRBJ2-1; 8 bases map to TRBD2. The CDR3 is 15 amino acids. In germline, CDR1 is KGHSH, CDR2 LQKENI. Unmatched junction bases numbered 7, after V lost 3 bases and J lost 6 bases. CDR3 DNA: TGTGCCAGCTCACCTATAGCGGGATCTGGCAATGAGCAGTTCTTC. Its protein product is CASSPIAGSGNEQFF.

The rearrangement links TRBV28 to TRBJ1-3; D ambiguous. Germline values: CDR1 MDHEN, CDR2 SYDVKM. V lost 7 bases and J 4 bases, leaving 14 bases between the germline ends. This CDR3 has 14 residues. Here the CDR3 DNA reads TGTGCCAGCACCCCAGGCCTTATCGGAAACACCATATATTTT. Its translation: CASTPGLIGNTIYF.

CDR3 in amino acids: CASSPVGLAGDQAYEQYF. The CDR3 coding sequence is TGTGCCAGCAGCCCCGTTGGACTAGCGGGAGATCAGGCCTACGAGCAGTACTTC. The rearrangement joins TRBV6-2 or TRBV6-3 to TRBJ2-7; 13 nucleotides align to TRBD2. Germline values: CDR1 MNHEY, CDR2 SVGEGT. This CDR3 has 18 residues. Trimming at V came to 6 bases and at J to 2 bases, leaving 13 bases not matched to a gene.

This chain connects TRBV27 to TRBJ1-1; D unclear. Germline V lookup: CDR1 MNHEY, CDR2 SMNVEV (reference sequence). The CDR3 is 14 residues long. With 2 bases removed from V and 7 bases from J, the gap between germline ends came to 14 bases. The CDR3 is CASSLGRGLDEAFF. As DNA, the CDR3 is TGTGCCAGCAGTTTAGGCCGGGGATTGGATGAAGCTTTCTTT.

This clone was seen only a few times. The V call is TRBV6-6, the J call TRBJ1-5; possibly TRBD1 for D (5 bases). Per the germline V gene, CDR1 is MNHNY and CDR2 is SVGAGI (reference sequence). V shed 10 bases and J shed 3 bases, with 13 bases lying between them. The CDR3 covers 13 residues. CDR3 sequence reads: CATTQGPNQPQHF. In nucleotides, the CDR3 is TGTGCCACCACTCAGGGTCCCAATCAGCCCCAGCATTTT.

The chain carries TRBV7-2 and TRBJ1-4; TRBD1 is a possible D gene (6 bases). This CDR3 comprises 13 residues. The V gene's germline CDR1 is SGHTA and CDR2 FQGNSA. V dropped 6 bases and J dropped 8 bases, with 13 bases sitting between them. The CDR3 protein is CASSYGQREKLFF. In DNA form, the CDR3 reads TGTGCCAGCAGTTACGGACAGAGGGAAAAACTGTTTTTT.

The rearrangement uses TRBV4-1 and TRBJ1-4, with 9 bases identical to TRBD1. The CDR3 covers 16 residues. Trimming took 4 bases from V and 4 from J; bases not matched to a gene: 7. Per the germline V gene, CDR1 is MGHRA and CDR2 is YSYEKL. The CDR3 DNA reads TGCGCCAGCAGCCCCAACGCGGGACAGGGTAATGAAAAACTGTTTTTT. This codes for CASSPNAGQGNEKLFF.

The chain employs TRBV6-5 and TRBJ1-5; 7 nucleotides agree with TRBD1. Looked up from germline, CDR1 is MNHEY and CDR2 is SVGAGI. The CDR3 length is 15 residues. The V segment lost 7 bases and the J segment 0 bases; nucleotides outside the gene matches: 6. CDR3 nucleotide sequence: TGTGCCAGCATTTCACAGGGGTATAGCAATCAGCCCCAGCATTTT. It translates to CASISQGYSNQPQHF.

This clone was seen just once. The chain recombines TRBV27 with TRBJ1-1; a weak D match, TRBD1 (6 bases). Trimming took off 6 bases at V and 3 bases at J, with 11 bases between the two ends. CDR1 and CDR2 (germline): MNHEY, SMNVEV (reference sequence). The CDR3 runs 13 residues. As DNA, the CDR3 is TGTGCCAGCAGCTTACAGGGCTACACTGAAGCTTTCTTT. Translation gives CASSLQGYTEAFF.

The chain recombines TRBV19 with TRBJ2-3; D unclear. The V gene lost 4 bases and the J gene lost 1 base, with 9 bases spanning the gap. The germline V gene encodes CDR1 LNHDA and CDR2 SQIVND (reference sequence). This CDR3 has 14 residues. The CDR3 DNA reads TGTGCCAGTAGTAATAGAGGCGGCACAGATACGCAGTATTTT. This translates into CASSNRGGTDTQYF.

This chain joins TRBV11-2 and TRBJ1-5, with no clear D. V shed 6 bases and J shed 5 bases, with 17 bases lying between them. Looked up from germline, CDR1 is SGHAT and CDR2 is FQNNGV. The CDR3 has 15 amino acids. CDR3: CASSQKGDQDQPQHF. For the CDR3, the DNA is TGTGCCAGCAGTCAAAAGGGAGATCAGGATCAGCCCCAGCATTTT.